The source of this T cell receptor (beta chain) is a study of T cells after yellow fever vaccination. In the study overall: Some fractions had low cell numbers, and these were prepared with SMART-Seq v4 Ultra Low Input.

This clonotype has a handful of counts. Its matching antigen is unknown. Universal primer sites and UMIs were introduced during 5'RACE template-switching synthesis of TCR cDNA. TCRdb used MiXCR to reprocess the 5' RACE reads, holding one entry per CDR3 protein. The table records hundreds of thousands of distinct CDR3 sequences, 3% to 4.5% of them present only once. Trimming cost V 6 bases and J 6 bases, with 14 bases left between them. The CDR3 loop spans 13 amino acids. Germline CDR1 and CDR2: LNHDA and SQIVND (reference sequence). Study-level results: Boosting was followed by the reappearance of most primary-vaccination clones (under 97% CD4, 70% to 90% CD8). Only a minor proportion of clonotypes was detected across both CD4 and CD8 compartments.

The sequence was collected from a man between 18 and 35 years old who received the YFV17D yellow fever vaccine. The rearrangement uses TRBV19 and TRBJ1-2, with D possibly TRBD1 on 5 matching bases. The input for sequencing was PBMCs, taken on the day of the yellow fever booster vaccination. The CDR3, as DNA: TGTGCCAGTAGCTCCACAGGCGACAATGGCTACACCTTC. It specifies CASSSTGDNGYTF.